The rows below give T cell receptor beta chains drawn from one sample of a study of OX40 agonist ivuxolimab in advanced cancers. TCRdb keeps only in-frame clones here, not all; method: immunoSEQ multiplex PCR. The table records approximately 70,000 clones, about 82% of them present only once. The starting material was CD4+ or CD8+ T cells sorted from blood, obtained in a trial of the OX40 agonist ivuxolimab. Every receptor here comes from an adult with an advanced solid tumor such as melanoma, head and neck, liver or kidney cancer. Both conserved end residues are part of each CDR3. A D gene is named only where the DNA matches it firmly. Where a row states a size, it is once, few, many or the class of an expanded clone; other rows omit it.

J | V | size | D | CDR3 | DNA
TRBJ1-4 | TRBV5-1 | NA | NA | CASSLAWGANEKLFF | TGCGCCAGCAGCTTGGCCTGGGGGGCCAACGAAAAACTGTTTTTT
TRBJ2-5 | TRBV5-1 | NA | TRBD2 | CASSLGTSGGAQETQYF | TGCGCCAGCAGCTTGGGGACTAGCGGGGGGGCCCAGGAGACCCAGTACTTC
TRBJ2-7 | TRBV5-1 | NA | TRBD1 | CASSLTGVYSSYEQYF | TGCGCCAGCAGCTTGACAGGGGTCTACAGCTCCTACGAGCAGTACTTC
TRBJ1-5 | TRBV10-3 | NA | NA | CAISQGNQPQHF | TGTGCCATCAGCCAGGGAAATCAGCCCCAGCATTTT
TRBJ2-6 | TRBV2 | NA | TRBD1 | CASSGGTGMAGANVLTF | TGTGCCAGCAGTGGAGGGACAGGGATGGCTGGGGCCAACGTCCTGACTTTC
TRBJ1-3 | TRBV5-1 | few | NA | CASSLNSYSGNTIYF | TGCGCCAGCAGCTTGAATTCGTACTCTGGAAACACCATATATTTT
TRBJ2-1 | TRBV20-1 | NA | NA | CSARLENEQFF | TGCAGTGCTAGATTGGAAAATGAGCAGTTCTTC
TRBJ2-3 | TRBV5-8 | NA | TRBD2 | CASSWEGKSTDTQYF | TGTGCCAGCAGCTGGGAGGGCAAAAGCACAGATACGCAGTATTTT
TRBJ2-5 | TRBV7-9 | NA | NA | CASSPKGGETQYF | TGTGCCAGCAGTCCCAAAGGGGGGGAGACCCAGTACTTC
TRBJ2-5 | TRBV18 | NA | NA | CASSPPAGPETQYF | TGTGCCAGCTCACCACCGGCGGGGCCGGAGACCCAGTACTTC
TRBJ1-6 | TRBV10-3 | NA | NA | CAINNRYSYNSPLHF | TGTGCCATCAACAACAGGTACTCCTATAATTCACCCCTCCACTTT
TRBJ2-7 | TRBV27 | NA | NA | CASSLAGSSYEQYF | TGTGCCAGCAGTTTGGCCGGAAGCTCCTACGAGCAGTACTTC
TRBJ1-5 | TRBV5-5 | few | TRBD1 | CASSPGQDNQPQHF | TGTGCCAGCAGCCCGGGACAGGATAATCAGCCCCAGCATTTT
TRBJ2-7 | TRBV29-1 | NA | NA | CSAMRADEQYF | TGCAGCGCCATGAGGGCGGACGAGCAGTACTTC
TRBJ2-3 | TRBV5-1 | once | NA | CASSLPRYTDTQYF | TGCGCCAGCAGCTTACCCCGGTACACAGATACGCAGTATTTT
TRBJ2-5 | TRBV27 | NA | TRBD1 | CASSLSRTGRETQYF | TGTGCCAGCAGTCTCTCGCGGACAGGCCGGGAGACCCAGTACTTC
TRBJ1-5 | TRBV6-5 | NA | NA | CASSLSRQGNQPQHF | TGTGCCAGCAGTCTCTCCAGACAGGGCAATCAGCCCCAGCATTTT
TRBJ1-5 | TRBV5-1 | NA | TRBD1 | CASSPGQENQPQHF | TGCGCCAGCAGCCCGGGACAGGAAAATCAGCCCCAGCATTTT
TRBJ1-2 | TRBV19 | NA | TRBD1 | CASSPDRVWGGYTF | TGTGCCAGTAGCCCAGACAGGGTATGGGGTGGCTACACCTTC
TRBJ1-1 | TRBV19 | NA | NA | CASKLGLNTEAFF | TGTGCCAGTAAATTGGGGTTGAACACTGAAGCTTTCTTT
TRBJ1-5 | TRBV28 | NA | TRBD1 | CASSSAGTGNQPQHF | TGTGCCAGCAGTTCCGCCGGGACAGGGAATCAGCCCCAGCATTTT
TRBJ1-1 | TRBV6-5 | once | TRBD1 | CALRTGGNTEAFF | TGTGCCTTACGGACAGGGGGAAACACTGAAGCTTTCTTT
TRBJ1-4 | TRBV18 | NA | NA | CASSPSGGNEKLFF | TGTGCCAGCTCACCGTCGGGGGGGAATGAAAAACTGTTTTTT
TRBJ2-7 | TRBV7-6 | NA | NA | CASSLGVLPTYEQYF | TGTGCCAGCAGCTTAGGGGTCCTACCCACCTACGAGCAGTACTTC
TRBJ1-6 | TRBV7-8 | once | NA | CASSFSRQTSSYNSPLHF | TGTGCCAGCAGCTTCAGCAGACAGACGAGCTCCTATAATTCACCCCTCCACTTT
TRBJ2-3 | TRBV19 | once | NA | CASSIGGGSTDTQYF | TGTGCCAGTAGTATTGGGGGCGGGTCAACAGATACGCAGTATTTT
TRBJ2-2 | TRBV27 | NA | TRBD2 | CASSLLAVSTGELFF | TGTGCCAGCAGTTTACTAGCGGTGAGCACCGGGGAGCTGTTTTTT
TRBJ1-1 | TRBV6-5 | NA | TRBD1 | CASSPRTGEVPEAFF | TGTGCCAGCAGTCCCCGGACAGGCGAAGTCCCTGAAGCTTTCTTT
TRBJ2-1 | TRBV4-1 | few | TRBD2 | CASSQASGRALYNEQFF | TGCGCCAGCAGCCAAGCTAGCGGGAGGGCCCTATACAATGAGCAGTTCTTC
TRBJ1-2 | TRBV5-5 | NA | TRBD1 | CASSLGPGQGNGYTF | TGTGCCAGCAGCTTGGGCCCCGGACAGGGAAATGGCTACACCTTC
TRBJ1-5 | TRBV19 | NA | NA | CASKVGRGSGNQPQHF | TGTGCCAGTAAGGTCGGCAGAGGGTCGGGCAATCAGCCCCAGCATTTT
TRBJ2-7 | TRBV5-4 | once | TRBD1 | CASSPPGQGSGEQYF | TGTGCCAGCAGCCCTCCAGGACAGGGTTCTGGCGAGCAGTACTTC
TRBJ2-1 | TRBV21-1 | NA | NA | CASSKAGQGYNEQFF | TGTGCCAGCAGCAAAGCGGGACAGGGGTACAATGAGCAGTTCTTC
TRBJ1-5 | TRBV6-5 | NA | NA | CASSFTGSDQPQHF | TGTGCCAGCAGTTTCACAGGGTCGGATCAGCCCCAGCATTTT
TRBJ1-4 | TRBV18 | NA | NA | CASSLTGHEKLFF | TGTGCCAGCTCACTTACAGGCCACGAAAAACTGTTTTTT
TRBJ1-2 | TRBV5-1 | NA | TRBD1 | CASSPTGEGHYGYTF | TGCGCCAGCAGCCCGACAGGGGAGGGCCACTATGGCTACACCTTC
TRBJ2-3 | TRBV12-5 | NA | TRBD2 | CASGSSTSGATDTQYF | TGTGCTAGTGGTTCCTCGACTAGCGGGGCGACAGATACGCAGTATTTT
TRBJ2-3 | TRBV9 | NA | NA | CASSARTNTQYF | TGTGCCAGCAGCGCCAGGACGAACACGCAGTATTTT
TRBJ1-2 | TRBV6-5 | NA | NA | CASKPGGSF | TGTGCCAGCAAGCCAGGTGGCAGCTTC
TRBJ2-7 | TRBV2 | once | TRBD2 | CASGRESGRYEQYF | TGTGCCAGCGGGAGGGAAAGCGGCCGCTACGAGCAGTACTTC